This T cell receptor beta chain was identified in a study of T cell responses to AZD1222 COVID-19 vaccine. As for the study in general: Some second doses came at about 4 weeks and others at about 12 weeks; these were pooled. Study-level findings and limits: The study found Spike-specific TCR breadth and depth rose after two AZD1222 doses. The study identified only five to seven AZD1222 recipients as seropositive at baseline.

Clones were sequenced by immunoSEQ multiplex PCR, and TCRdb holds only the in-frame ones, with some missing. The table shows 75,000 to 95,000 clones, with roughly 81% occurring only once. Germline lookup yields CDR1 MNHNY and CDR2 SVGAGI (reference sequence). The length of the CDR3 is 15 residues. Trimming removed 5 bases at V and 2 bases at J, with 15 bases between. As for this clone: Its antigen is unidentified.

The chain recombines TRBV6-6 with TRBJ1-1; perhaps TRBD1 as D (5 bases). The receptor was isolated from an adult in good health. The specimen comprised peripheral blood, sampled on day 0 of AZD1222 vaccination. The CDR3 is CASSPSRGGNTEAFF. Written as DNA, the CDR3 is TGTGCCAGCAGTCCCTCTCGTGGGGGTAACACTGAAGCTTTCTTT.